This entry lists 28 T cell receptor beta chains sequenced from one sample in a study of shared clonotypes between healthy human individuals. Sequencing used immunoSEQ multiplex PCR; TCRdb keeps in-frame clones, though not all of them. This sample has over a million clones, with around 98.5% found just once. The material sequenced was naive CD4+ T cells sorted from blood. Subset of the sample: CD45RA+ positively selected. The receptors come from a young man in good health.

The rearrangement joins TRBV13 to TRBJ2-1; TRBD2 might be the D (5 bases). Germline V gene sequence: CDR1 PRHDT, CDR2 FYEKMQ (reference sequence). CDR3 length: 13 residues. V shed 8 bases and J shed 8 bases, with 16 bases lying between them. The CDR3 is CASSRALSDEQFF. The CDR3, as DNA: TGTGCCAGCTCGAGGGCCCTGAGCGATGAGCAGTTCTTC.

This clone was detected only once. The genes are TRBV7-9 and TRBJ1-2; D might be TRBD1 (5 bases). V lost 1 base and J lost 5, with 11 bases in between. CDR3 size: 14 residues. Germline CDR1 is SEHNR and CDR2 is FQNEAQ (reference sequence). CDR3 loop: CASSLEAGSYGYTF. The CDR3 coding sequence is TGTGCCAGCAGCTTAGAAGCAGGGTCTTATGGCTACACCTTC.

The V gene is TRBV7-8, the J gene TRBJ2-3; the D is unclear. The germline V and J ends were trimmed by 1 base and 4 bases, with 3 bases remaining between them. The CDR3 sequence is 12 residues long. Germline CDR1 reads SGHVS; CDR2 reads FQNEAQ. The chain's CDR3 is CASSLDADTQYF. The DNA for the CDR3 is TGTGCCAGCAGCTTAGACGCAGATACGCAGTATTTT.

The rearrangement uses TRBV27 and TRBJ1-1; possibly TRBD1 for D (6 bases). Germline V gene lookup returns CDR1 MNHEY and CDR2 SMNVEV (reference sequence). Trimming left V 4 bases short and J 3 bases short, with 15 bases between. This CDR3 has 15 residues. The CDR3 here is CASSSSRQVYTEAFF. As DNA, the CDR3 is TGTGCCAGCAGTTCCTCTCGACAGGTTTACACTGAAGCTTTCTTT.

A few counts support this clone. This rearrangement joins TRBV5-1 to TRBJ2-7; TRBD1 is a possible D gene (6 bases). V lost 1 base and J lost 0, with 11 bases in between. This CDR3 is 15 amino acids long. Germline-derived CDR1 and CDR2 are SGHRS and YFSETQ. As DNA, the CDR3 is TGCGCCAGCAGCTTGATTACAGGGACCTCCTACGAGCAGTACTTC. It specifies CASSLITGTSYEQYF.

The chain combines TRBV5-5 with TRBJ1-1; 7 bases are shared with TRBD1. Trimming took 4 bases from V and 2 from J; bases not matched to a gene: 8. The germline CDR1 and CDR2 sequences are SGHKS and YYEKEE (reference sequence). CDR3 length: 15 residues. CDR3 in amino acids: CASSTPGTVNTEAFF. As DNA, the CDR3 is TGTGCCAGCAGCACTCCCGGGACAGTAAACACTGAAGCTTTCTTT.

CDR3 DNA: TGTGCCAGCAGCATGGGGCTAGCGGGCGCCGTAAGCACAGATACGCAGTATTTT. Amino acids: CASSMGLAGAVSTDTQYF. This chain links TRBV5-4 with TRBJ2-3; 8 nucleotides match TRBD2. The CDR3 runs 18 residues. Germline V gene lookup returns CDR1 SGHNT and CDR2 YYREEE (reference sequence). J lost 0 bases, V lost 4 bases, and 13 bases had no gene match.

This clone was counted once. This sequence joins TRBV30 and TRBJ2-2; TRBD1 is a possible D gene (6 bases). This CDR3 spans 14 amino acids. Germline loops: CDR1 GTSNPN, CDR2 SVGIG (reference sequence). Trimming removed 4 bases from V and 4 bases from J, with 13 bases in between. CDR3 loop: CAWNRVVGTGELFF. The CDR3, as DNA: TGTGCCTGGAACAGGGTAGTCGGCACCGGGGAGCTGTTTTTT.

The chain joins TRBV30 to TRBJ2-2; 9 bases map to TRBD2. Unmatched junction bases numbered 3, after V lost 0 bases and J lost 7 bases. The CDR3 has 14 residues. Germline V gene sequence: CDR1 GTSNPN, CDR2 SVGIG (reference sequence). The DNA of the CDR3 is TGTGCCTGGAGTGTGCCTAGCGGGAACGGGGAGCTGTTTTTT. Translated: CAWSVPSGNGELFF.

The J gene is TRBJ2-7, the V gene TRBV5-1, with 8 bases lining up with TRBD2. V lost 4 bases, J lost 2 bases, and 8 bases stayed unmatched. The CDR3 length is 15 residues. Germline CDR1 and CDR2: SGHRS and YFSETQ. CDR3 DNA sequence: TGCGCCAGCAGCCCCCGCGGTAGCGGGACCTACGAGCAGTACTTC. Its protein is CASSPRGSGTYEQYF.

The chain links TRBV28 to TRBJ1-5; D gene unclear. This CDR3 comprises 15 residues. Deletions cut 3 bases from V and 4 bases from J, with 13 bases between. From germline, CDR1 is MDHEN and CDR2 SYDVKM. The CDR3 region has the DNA TGTGCCAGCAGTTTTCCTCGGCAGAATAATCAGCCCCAGCATTTT. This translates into CASSFPRQNNQPQHF.

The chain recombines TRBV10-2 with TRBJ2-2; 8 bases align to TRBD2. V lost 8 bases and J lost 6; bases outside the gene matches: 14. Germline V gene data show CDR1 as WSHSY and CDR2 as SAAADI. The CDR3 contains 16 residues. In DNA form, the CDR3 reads TGCGCCAGCCGACCGGGACTAGTGTCCGGGGCCGGGGAGCTGTTTTTT. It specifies CASRPGLVSGAGELFF.

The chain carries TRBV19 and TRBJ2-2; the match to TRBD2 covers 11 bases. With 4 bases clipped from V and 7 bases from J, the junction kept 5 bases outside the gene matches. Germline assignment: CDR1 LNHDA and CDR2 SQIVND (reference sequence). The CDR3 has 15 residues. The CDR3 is CASSKASGRSGELFF. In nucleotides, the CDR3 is TGTGCCAGTAGTAAAGCTAGCGGGAGGAGCGGGGAGCTGTTTTTT.

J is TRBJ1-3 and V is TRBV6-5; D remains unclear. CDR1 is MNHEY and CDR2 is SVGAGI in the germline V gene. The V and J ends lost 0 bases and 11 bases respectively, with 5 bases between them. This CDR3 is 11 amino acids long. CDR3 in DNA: TGTGCCAGCAGTTACTCGGGAGCCATATATTTT. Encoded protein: CASSYSGAIYF.

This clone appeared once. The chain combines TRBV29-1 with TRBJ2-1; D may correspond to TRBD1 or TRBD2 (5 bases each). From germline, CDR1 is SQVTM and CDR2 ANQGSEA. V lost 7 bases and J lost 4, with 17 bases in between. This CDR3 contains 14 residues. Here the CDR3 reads CSASLTRGYNEQFF. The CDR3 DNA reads TGCAGCGCCTCATTAACGAGGGGATACAATGAGCAGTTCTTC.

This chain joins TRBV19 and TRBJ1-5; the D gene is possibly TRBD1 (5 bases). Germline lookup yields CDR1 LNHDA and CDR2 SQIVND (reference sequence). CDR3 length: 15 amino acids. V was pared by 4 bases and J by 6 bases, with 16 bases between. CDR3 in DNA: TGTGCCAGTAGTACTGGCGGTGGGGACGGTCAGCCCCAGCATTTT. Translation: CASSTGGGDGQPQHF.

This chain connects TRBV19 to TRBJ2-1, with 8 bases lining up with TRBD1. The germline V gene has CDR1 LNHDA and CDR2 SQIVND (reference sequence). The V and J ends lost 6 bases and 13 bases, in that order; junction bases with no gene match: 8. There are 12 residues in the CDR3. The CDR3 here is CASSPSGTGQFF. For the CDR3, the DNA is TGTGCCAGTAGCCCCTCTGGGACAGGACAGTTCTTC.

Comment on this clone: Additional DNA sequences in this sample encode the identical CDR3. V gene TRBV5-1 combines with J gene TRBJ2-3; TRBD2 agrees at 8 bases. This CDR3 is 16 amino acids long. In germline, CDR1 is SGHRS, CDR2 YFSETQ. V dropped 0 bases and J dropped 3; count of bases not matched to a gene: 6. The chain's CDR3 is CASSLGAGTSTDTQYF. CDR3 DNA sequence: TGCGCCAGCAGCTTGGGGGCCGGGACTAGTACAGATACGCAGTATTTT. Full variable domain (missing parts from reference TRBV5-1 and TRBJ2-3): KAGVTQTPRYLIKTRGQQVTLSCSPISGHRSVSWYQQTPGQGLQFLFEYFSETQRNKGNFPGRFSGRQFSNSRSEMNVSTLELGDSALYLCASSLGAGTSTDTQYFGPGTRLTVL.

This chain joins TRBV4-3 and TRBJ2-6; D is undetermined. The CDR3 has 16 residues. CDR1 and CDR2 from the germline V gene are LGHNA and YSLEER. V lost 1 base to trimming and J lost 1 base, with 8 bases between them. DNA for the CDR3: TGCGCCAGCAGCCAAGTCCAAGGGTCTGGGGCCAACGTCCTGACTTTC. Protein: CASSQVQGSGANVLTF.

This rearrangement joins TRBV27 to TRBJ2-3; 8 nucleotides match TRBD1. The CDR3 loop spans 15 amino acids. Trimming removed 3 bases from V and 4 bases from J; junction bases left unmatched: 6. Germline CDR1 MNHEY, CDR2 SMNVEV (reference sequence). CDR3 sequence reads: CASSLSRGPSDTQYF. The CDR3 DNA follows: TGTGCCAGCAGTTTGTCCAGGGGGCCTTCAGATACGCAGTATTTT.

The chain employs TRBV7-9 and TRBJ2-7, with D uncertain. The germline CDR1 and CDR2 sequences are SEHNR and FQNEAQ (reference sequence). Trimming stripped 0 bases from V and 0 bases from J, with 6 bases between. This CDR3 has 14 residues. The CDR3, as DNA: TGTGCCAGCAGCTTAGCGACGGACTCCTACGAGCAGTACTTC. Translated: CASSLATDSYEQYF.

The CDR3 here is CASRNMNEQFF. CDR3 DNA sequence: TGTGCCAGCAGAAACATGAATGAGCAGTTCTTC. V is TRBV6-1 and J is TRBJ2-1, with D unresolved. The V gene's germline CDR1 is MNHNS and CDR2 SASEGT. CDR3 length equals 11 residues. The ends were cut back, 6 bases at V and 7 bases at J, with 7 bases in the middle.

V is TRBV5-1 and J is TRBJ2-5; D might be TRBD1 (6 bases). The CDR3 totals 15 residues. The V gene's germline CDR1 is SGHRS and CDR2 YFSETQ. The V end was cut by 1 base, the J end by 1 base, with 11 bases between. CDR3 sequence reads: CASSLSGTLQETQYF. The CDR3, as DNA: TGCGCCAGCAGCTTGTCCGGGACACTCCAAGAGACCCAGTACTTC.

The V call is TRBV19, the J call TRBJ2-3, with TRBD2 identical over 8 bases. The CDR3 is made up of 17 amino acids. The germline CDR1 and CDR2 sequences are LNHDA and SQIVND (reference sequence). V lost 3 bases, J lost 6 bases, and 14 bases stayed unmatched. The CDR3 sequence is CASSIPQAGEIHDTQYF. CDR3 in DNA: TGTGCCAGTAGTATTCCCCAAGCGGGAGAAATACACGATACGCAGTATTTT.

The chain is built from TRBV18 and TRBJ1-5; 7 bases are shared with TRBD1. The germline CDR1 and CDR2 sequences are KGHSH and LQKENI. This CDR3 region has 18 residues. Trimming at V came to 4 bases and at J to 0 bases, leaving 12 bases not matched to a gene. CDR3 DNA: TGTGCCAGCTCACTGAATTGGGACAGCACATATAGCAATCAGCCCCAGCATTTT. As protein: CASSLNWDSTYSNQPQHF.

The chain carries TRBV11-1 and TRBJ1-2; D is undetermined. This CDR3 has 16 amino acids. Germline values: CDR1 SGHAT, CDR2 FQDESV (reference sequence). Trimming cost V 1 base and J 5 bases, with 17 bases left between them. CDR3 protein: CASSLGSSTALYGYTF. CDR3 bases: TGTGCCAGCAGCTTAGGGAGCTCAACGGCATTATATGGCTACACCTTC.

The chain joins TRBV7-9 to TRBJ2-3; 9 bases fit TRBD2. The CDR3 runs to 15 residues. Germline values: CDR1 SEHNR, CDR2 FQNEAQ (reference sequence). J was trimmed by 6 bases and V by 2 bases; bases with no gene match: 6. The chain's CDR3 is CASSLPGLAWDTQYF. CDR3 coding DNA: TGTGCCAGCAGCTTACCGGGACTAGCATGGGATACGCAGTATTTT.

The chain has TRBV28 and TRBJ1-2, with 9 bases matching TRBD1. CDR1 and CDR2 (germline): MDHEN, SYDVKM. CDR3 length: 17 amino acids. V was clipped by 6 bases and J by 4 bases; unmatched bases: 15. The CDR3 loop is CASSSPPGQGKGYGYTF. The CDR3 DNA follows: TGTGCCAGCAGCTCCCCCCCGGGACAGGGAAAAGGCTATGGCTACACCTTC.